This T cell receptor beta chain was sequenced during a study of OX40 agonist ivuxolimab in advanced cancers. Study-level background: Patients were treated with ivuxolimab, an agonistic anti-OX40 (CD134) antibody.

Trimming left V 7 bases short and J 1 base short, with 13 bases between. The CDR3 length is 14 residues. The germline CDR1 and CDR2 sequences are MNHEY and SVGAGI. Patients with a history of autoimmune disease or on systemic immunosuppression were excluded. The repertoire was sequenced with immunoSEQ multiplex PCR; TCRdb's copy has only in-frame clones and lacks some. The sample shows 30,000 to 40,000 clones, about 80% of them seen only once. The sample consisted of CD4+ or CD8+ T cells sorted from blood, taken in a trial of the OX40 agonist ivuxolimab. The TCR was taken from an adult with an advanced solid tumor such as melanoma, head and neck, liver or kidney cancer. This chain links TRBV6-5 with TRBJ1-2, with unresolved D. The CDR3: CASTPGALNYGYTF. The CDR3 DNA reads TGTGCCAGCACCCCAGGCGCCCTTAACTATGGCTACACCTTC.